A selection of T cell receptor beta chains follows, all from one sample in a study of blood T cell repertoires in COVID-19. Generated by immunoSEQ multiplex PCR, the TCRdb table keeps only in-frame clones and is missing some. The data hold some 260,000 clones, with around 90% observed a single time. What was sequenced was PBMCs or T cells enriched from blood (not recorded which). These receptors all stem from a woman between 25 and 40 years old with acute COVID-19. The CDR3 runs from the conserved cysteine through the conserved F or W. The order of the fields is J gene, D gene, clone size, V gene, CDR3 protein, CDR3 DNA. The D gene is left open where the match is weak. Size tells how often a clone was seen (once, few, many) or the class of an expanded clone, and some rows leave it out.

>TRBJ2-7|-|-|TRBV12-3/TRBV12-4
CASRRGGPYEQYF
TGTGCCAGCAGAAGGGGGGGGCCCTACGAGCAGTACTTC
>TRBJ1-6|TRBD1|-|TRBV28
CASSSLTGVSGNSPLHF
TGTGCCAGCAGTTCGCTAACAGGGGTCTCCGGTAATTCACCCCTCCACTTT
>TRBJ2-1|-|-|TRBV11-2
CASSLVGYNEQFF
TGTGCCAGCAGCTTAGTCGGTTACAATGAGCAGTTCTTC
>TRBJ1-1|-|-|TRBV7-9
CASSFRSDAAFF
TGTGCCAGCAGCTTCCGTAGCGACGCGGCTTTCTTT
>TRBJ2-5|-|-|TRBV19
CASSTGDQETQYF
TGTGCCAGTAGTACCGGGGACCAAGAGACCCAGTACTTC
>TRBJ2-7|TRBD2|once|TRBV7-6
CASSSFAGGPSEQYF
TGTGCCAGCAGCTCCTTTGCGGGAGGGCCAAGCGAGCAGTACTTC
>TRBJ1-1|-|-|TRBV28
CASSFTRPPWTEAFF
TGTGCCAGCAGTTTCACTAGACCCCCGTGGACTGAAGCTTTCTTT
>TRBJ1-3|-|-|TRBV11-2
CASSKNRVSGNTIYF
TGTGCCAGCAGCAAAAACAGGGTTTCTGGAAACACCATATATTTT
>TRBJ2-7|TRBD1|-|TRBV2
CASSEGGTGIGEQYF
TGTGCCAGCAGTGAAGGAGGGACAGGGATAGGCGAGCAGTACTTC
>TRBJ2-1|TRBD2|many|TRBV28
CASLAGGYNEQFF
TGTGCCAGCCTAGCGGGAGGGTACAATGAGCAGTTCTTC
>TRBJ2-5|TRBD2|-|TRBV28
CASEGLAAQETQYF
TGTGCCAGCGAAGGACTAGCGGCACAAGAGACCCAGTACTTC
>TRBJ1-2|TRBD1|-|TRBV27
CASRGQGTLGYTF
TGTGCCAGCAGAGGACAGGGGACATTGGGCTACACCTTC
>TRBJ1-2|-|-|TRBV5-4
CASSSGQMNYGYTF
TGTGCCAGCAGCTCTGGACAGATGAACTATGGCTACACCTTC
>TRBJ1-2|-|-|TRBV29-1
CSVDRGGRDYGYTF
TGCAGCGTTGATCGGGGGGGGCGCGACTATGGCTACACCTTC
>TRBJ2-7|-|once|TRBV5-1
CASSLERGSHEQYF
TGCGCCAGCAGCTTGGAAAGGGGGTCCCACGAGCAGTACTTC
>TRBJ2-2|TRBD1|-|TRBV7-9
CASSSRQGSNTGELFF
TGTGCCAGCAGCTCCAGACAGGGTTCGAACACCGGGGAGCTGTTTTTT
>TRBJ1-6|TRBD1|-|TRBV27
CATGDSYSPLHF
TGTGCCACGGGGGACAGTTATTCACCCCTCCACTTT
>TRBJ2-3|-|-|TRBV9
CASNRLERDTQYF
TGTGCCAGCAACCGACTAGAAAGAGATACGCAGTATTTT
>TRBJ1-1|-|-|TRBV29-1
CSVEGHTAFF
TGCAGCGTTGAGGGCCACACAGCTTTCTTT
>TRBJ1-2|TRBD1|-|TRBV28
CASGQGSDYGYTF
TGTGCCAGCGGACAGGGCAGTGACTATGGCTACACCTTC